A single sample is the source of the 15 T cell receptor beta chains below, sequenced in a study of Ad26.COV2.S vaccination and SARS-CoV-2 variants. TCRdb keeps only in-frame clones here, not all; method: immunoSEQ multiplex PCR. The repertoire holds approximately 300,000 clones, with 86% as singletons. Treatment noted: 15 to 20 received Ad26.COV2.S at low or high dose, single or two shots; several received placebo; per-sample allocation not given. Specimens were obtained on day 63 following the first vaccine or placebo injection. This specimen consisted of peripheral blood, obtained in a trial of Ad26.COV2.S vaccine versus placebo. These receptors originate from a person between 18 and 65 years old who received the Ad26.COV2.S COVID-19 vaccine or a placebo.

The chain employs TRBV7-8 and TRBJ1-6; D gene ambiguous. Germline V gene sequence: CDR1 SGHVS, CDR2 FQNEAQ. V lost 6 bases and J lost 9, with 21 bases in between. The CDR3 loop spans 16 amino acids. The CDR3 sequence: CASSLRSGPSGSPLHF. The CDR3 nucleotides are TGTGCCAGCAGTCTACGGAGCGGACCTAGCGGTTCACCCCTCCACTTT.

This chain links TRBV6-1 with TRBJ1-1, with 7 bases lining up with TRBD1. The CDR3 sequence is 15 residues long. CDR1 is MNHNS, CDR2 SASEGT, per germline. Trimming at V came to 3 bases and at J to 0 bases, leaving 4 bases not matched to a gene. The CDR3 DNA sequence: TGTGCCAGCAGTGAGGACAGGCCTCTGAACACTGAAGCTTTCTTT. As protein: CASSEDRPLNTEAFF.

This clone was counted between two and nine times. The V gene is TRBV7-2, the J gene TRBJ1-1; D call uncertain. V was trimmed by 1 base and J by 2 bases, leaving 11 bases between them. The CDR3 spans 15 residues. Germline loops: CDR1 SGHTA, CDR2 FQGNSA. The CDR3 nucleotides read TGTGCCAGCAGCTTAGATTGGGCAGTCAACACTGAAGCTTTCTTT. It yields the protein CASSLDWAVNTEAFF.

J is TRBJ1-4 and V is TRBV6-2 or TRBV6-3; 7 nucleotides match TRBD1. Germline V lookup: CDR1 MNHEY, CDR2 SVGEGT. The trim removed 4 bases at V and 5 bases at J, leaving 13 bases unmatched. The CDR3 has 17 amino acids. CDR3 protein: CASSFSSKDRLNEKLFF. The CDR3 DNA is TGTGCCAGCAGTTTCTCTTCGAAGGACAGGCTAAATGAAAAACTGTTTTTT.

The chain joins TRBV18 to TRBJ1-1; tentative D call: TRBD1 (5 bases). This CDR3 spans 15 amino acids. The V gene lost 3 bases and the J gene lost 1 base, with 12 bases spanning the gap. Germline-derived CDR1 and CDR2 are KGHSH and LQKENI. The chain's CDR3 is CASSPAGRANTEAFF. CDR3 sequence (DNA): TGTGCCAGCTCACCGGCGGGCAGGGCGAACACTGAAGCTTTCTTT.

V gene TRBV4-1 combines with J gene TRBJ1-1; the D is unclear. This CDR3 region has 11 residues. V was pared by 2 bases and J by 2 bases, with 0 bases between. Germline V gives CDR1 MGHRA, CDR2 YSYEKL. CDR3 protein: CASSQNTEAFF. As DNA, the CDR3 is TGCGCCAGCAGCCAAAACACTGAAGCTTTCTTT.

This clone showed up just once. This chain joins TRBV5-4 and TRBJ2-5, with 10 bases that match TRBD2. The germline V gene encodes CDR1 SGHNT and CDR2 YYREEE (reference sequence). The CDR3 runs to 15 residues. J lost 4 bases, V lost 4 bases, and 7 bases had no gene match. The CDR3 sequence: CASSPPGLARETQYF. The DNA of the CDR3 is TGTGCCAGCAGCCCCCCGGGACTAGCGAGAGAGACCCAGTACTTC.

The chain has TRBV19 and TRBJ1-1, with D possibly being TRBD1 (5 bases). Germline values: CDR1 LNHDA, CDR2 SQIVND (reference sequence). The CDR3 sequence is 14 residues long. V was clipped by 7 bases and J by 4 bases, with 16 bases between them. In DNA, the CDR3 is TGTGCCAGTACCCCGGATTATGGGACCACTGAAGCTTTCTTT. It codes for CASTPDYGTTEAFF.

The CDR3 sequence is CASRTQGAGNQPQHF. The CDR3 DNA follows: TGTGCCAGCAGAACACAGGGTGCGGGCAATCAGCCCCAGCATTTT. The chain links TRBV6-5 to TRBJ1-5, with D possibly TRBD1 on 6 matching bases. The CDR3 runs 15 residues. The germline CDR1 and CDR2 sequences are MNHEY and SVGAGI. Trimming cost V 6 bases and J 2 bases, with 14 bases left between them.

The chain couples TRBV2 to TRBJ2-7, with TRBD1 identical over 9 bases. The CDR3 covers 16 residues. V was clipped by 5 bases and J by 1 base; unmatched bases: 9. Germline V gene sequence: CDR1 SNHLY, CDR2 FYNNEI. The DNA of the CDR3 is TGTGCCAGCAGTAAGCCCCGGGGGACAGGGTCCTACGAGCAGTACTTC. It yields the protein CASSKPRGTGSYEQYF.

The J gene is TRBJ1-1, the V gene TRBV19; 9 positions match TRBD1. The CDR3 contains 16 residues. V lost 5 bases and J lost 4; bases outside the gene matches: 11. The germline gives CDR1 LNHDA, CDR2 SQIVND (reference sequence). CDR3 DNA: TGTGCCAGTAGTGTCCTACAGGGGGCCAGGGGCACTGAAGCTTTCTTT. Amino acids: CASSVLQGARGTEAFF.

CDR3 bases: TGTGCCAGCAGCCGAGGGGGAGTCGCTGAAGCTTTCTTT. Translating it yields CASSRGGVAEAFF. The genes are TRBV5-4 and TRBJ1-1, with D perhaps TRBD1 (6 bases). Germline CDR1 reads SGHNT; CDR2 reads YYREEE (reference sequence). The CDR3 covers 13 residues. Trimming shortened V by 4 bases and J by 6 bases, and 13 bases separated the two germline ends. The variable domain in full, with the rest retrieved from reference TRBV5-4 and TRBJ1-1, is ETGVTQSPTHLIKTRGQQVTLRCSSQSGHNTVSWYQQALGQGPQFIFQYYREEENGRGNFPPRFSGLQFPNYSSELNVNALELDDSALYLCASSRGGVAEAFFGQGTRLTVV.

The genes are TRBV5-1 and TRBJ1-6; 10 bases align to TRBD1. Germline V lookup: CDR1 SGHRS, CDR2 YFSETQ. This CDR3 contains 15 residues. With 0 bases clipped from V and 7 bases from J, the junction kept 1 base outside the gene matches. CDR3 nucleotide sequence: TGCGCCAGCAGCTTGGCGGGACAGGGGAATTCACCCCTCCACTTT. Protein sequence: CASSLAGQGNSPLHF.

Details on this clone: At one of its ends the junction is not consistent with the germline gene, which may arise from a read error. The CDR3 coding sequence is TGTGCCAGCAGAAACCGGGGAGGTGGCCTTGATTTT. Translation: CASRNRGGGLDF. The genes are TRBV6-5 and TRBJ1-3; D call uncertain. Germline lookup yields CDR1 MNHEY and CDR2 SVGAGI. The CDR3 totals 12 residues.

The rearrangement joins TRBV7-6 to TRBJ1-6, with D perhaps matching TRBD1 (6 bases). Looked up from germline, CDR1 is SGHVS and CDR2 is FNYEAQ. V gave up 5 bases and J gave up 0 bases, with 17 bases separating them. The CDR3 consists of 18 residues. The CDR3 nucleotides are TGTGCCAGCAGCCGAAGGGCAGGGGCTCCCTCCTATAATTCACCCCTCCACTTT. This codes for CASSRRAGAPSYNSPLHF.